These T cell receptor beta chains were read from a single sample in a study of CD8+CD57+ T cells in acquired aplastic anemia. TCRdb analysed the reads with MiXCR anew, one entry per CDR3 protein. The table records roughly 160,000 distinct CDR3 sequences, over 55% of them present only once. Source material: sorted CD4+, CD8+, or CD8+CD57+ T cells (not recorded which) from PBMCs. Receptors were obtained from a human donor with aplastic anemia. CDR3s include the opening cysteine and the closing phenylalanine or tryptophan. The D gene is left open where the match is weak.

v_call: TRBV24-1
j_call: TRBJ1-5
d_call: NA
cdr3_aa: CATSESSGQLNQPQHF

v_call: TRBV20-1
j_call: TRBJ2-3
d_call: TRBD2
cdr3_aa: CSAGTSGGAGTQYF

v_call: TRBV5-5
j_call: TRBJ2-7
d_call: NA
cdr3_aa: CASSSGQSPYEQYF

v_call: TRBV2
j_call: TRBJ2-6
d_call: TRBD2
cdr3_aa: CASSDTGSGGATGANVLTF

v_call: TRBV19
j_call: TRBJ2-7
d_call: NA
cdr3_aa: CASSKGHLAYEQYF

v_call: TRBV20-1
j_call: TRBJ1-4
d_call: NA
cdr3_aa: CSAPYRVPNEKLFF

v_call: TRBV7-2
j_call: TRBJ2-1
d_call: TRBD2
cdr3_aa: CASRTSGGADEQFF

v_call: TRBV7-3
j_call: TRBJ2-7
d_call: TRBD1
cdr3_aa: CASSGTDRVGEQYF

v_call: TRBV25-1
j_call: TRBJ2-2
d_call: NA
cdr3_aa: CASSSEPTNTGELFF

v_call: TRBV12-3/TRBV12-4
j_call: TRBJ2-5
d_call: NA
cdr3_aa: CASSFGQAYPETQYF

v_call: TRBV19
j_call: TRBJ2-5
d_call: NA
cdr3_aa: CASSSWREETQYF

v_call: TRBV9
j_call: TRBJ2-1
d_call: NA
cdr3_aa: CASSDPTSQYNEQFF

v_call: TRBV9
j_call: TRBJ2-5
d_call: NA
cdr3_aa: CASSVDGNQETQYF

v_call: TRBV25-1
j_call: TRBJ1-2
d_call: NA
cdr3_aa: CASSRGTNYGYTF

v_call: TRBV20-1
j_call: TRBJ2-1
d_call: NA
cdr3_aa: CSASGDKDYNEQFF

v_call: TRBV7-3
j_call: TRBJ2-5
d_call: NA
cdr3_aa: CASSLTGTEETQYF

v_call: TRBV20-1
j_call: TRBJ2-5
d_call: TRBD2
cdr3_aa: CSARDFRAGGQETQYF

v_call: TRBV7-2
j_call: TRBJ2-3
d_call: TRBD2
cdr3_aa: CASSHDSGGTDTQYF

v_call: TRBV11-2
j_call: TRBJ2-7
d_call: NA
cdr3_aa: CASSLRGGNIYEQYF

v_call: TRBV5-1
j_call: TRBJ2-2
d_call: NA
cdr3_aa: CASSQDRRGSNTGELFF

v_call: TRBV4-3
j_call: TRBJ1-2
d_call: NA
cdr3_aa: CASSPNAFNYGYTF

v_call: TRBV9
j_call: TRBJ2-2
d_call: TRBD2
cdr3_aa: CASSVTRVAGNTGELFF

v_call: TRBV19
j_call: TRBJ2-3
d_call: TRBD2
cdr3_aa: CASSPTSGGLADTQYF

v_call: TRBV11-1
j_call: TRBJ2-2
d_call: TRBD2
cdr3_aa: CASSTGLATGELFF

v_call: TRBV19
j_call: TRBJ1-2
d_call: NA
cdr3_aa: CASSTLDSRFSYGYTF

v_call: TRBV24-1
j_call: TRBJ1-2
d_call: NA
cdr3_aa: CATSDASAGPRDGYTF

v_call: TRBV5-1
j_call: TRBJ2-5
d_call: NA
cdr3_aa: CASSSADSVQETQYF

v_call: TRBV9
j_call: TRBJ2-1
d_call: NA
cdr3_aa: CASGVVNNEQFF

v_call: TRBV9
j_call: TRBJ1-1
d_call: TRBD1
cdr3_aa: CASSGTGEAFF

v_call: TRBV10-3
j_call: TRBJ2-1
d_call: NA
cdr3_aa: CAISVGGGSSYNEQFF

v_call: TRBV7-2
j_call: TRBJ2-7
d_call: NA
cdr3_aa: CASSLSGGNYEQYF

v_call: TRBV6-1
j_call: TRBJ2-5
d_call: NA
cdr3_aa: CASSEAAGEETQYF

v_call: TRBV27
j_call: TRBJ2-7
d_call: NA
cdr3_aa: CASSSLTLPYEQYF

v_call: TRBV7-9
j_call: TRBJ2-3
d_call: NA
cdr3_aa: CASLGRDTDTQYF

v_call: TRBV7-3
j_call: TRBJ1-3
d_call: TRBD1
cdr3_aa: CASSSAGGIGNTIYF

v_call: TRBV25-1
j_call: TRBJ1-3
d_call: NA
cdr3_aa: CASSRGSGNTIYF

v_call: TRBV6-4
j_call: TRBJ2-6
d_call: NA
cdr3_aa: CASSSGHHSGANVLTF

v_call: TRBV19
j_call: TRBJ1-1
d_call: NA
cdr3_aa: CASMYGNTEAFF

v_call: TRBV20-1
j_call: TRBJ2-1
d_call: NA
cdr3_aa: CSVVFYNEQFF

v_call: TRBV19
j_call: TRBJ2-7
d_call: NA
cdr3_aa: CASSPKSLYEQYF

v_call: TRBV7-3
j_call: TRBJ2-7
d_call: NA
cdr3_aa: CASSLRAAYEQYF

v_call: TRBV12-3/TRBV12-4
j_call: TRBJ1-1
d_call: NA
cdr3_aa: CASSLPTGKMNTEAFF